A selection of T cell receptor beta chains follows, all from one sample in a study of spatial heterogeneity in lung cancer. TCRdb re-analysed the 5' RACE reads in MiXCR, keeping a single row per CDR3 protein. The sample has 15,000 to 20,000 distinct CDR3 sequences; over 20% are singletons. The input for sequencing was PBMCs, taken at surgery. The receptor source for this set is a female donor with early-stage non-small cell lung cancer. CDR3s leave out the opening cysteine and the closing phenylalanine or tryptophan.

j_gene,len,v_gene,CDR3aa
TRBJ2-1,13,TRBV11-3,ASSLTPVTGGEQF
TRBJ2-6,14,TRBV19,ASSAEASSGANVLT
TRBJ2-2,15,TRBV19,ASSTAGRGRRTGELF
TRBJ2-7,13,TRBV28,ASRTLAGLHYEQY
TRBJ1-2,16,TRBV21-1,ASSSPRDRGQELDGYT
TRBJ2-1,15,TRBV7-3,ASSSRGSGPSYNEQF
TRBJ2-1,12,TRBV7-2,ASSAPPVGNEQF
TRBJ2-7,16,TRBV6-2/TRBV6-3,ASSLPGLAGSRSYEQY
TRBJ2-7,13,TRBV20-1,SAGGTGGFSYEQY
TRBJ1-1,10,TRBV28,ASSTGVTEAF
TRBJ2-1,11,TRBV30,AWTLDAGVEQF
TRBJ1-1,13,TRBV29-1,SVVRDTLWETEAF
TRBJ1-6,13,TRBV20-1,SARGRDRGGSPLH
TRBJ2-1,12,TRBV7-2,ASSPSRSHNEQF
TRBJ2-4,14,TRBV28,ASSSTGDIAKNIQY
TRBJ2-5,14,TRBV5-1,ASNKMGGLTQETQY
TRBJ2-2,11,TRBV6-6,ASRGSNTGELF
TRBJ2-1,9,TRBV28,ASSPLNEQF
TRBJ2-2,14,TRBV19,ASRDSQGANTGELF
TRBJ2-1,9,TRBV20-1,SASKNNEQF
TRBJ2-3,14,TRBV7-9,ASSFGWGVHTDTQY
TRBJ2-1,13,TRBV19,ASSRTTSSYNEQF
TRBJ2-4,11,TRBV18,ASPDRTTPPQY
TRBJ2-7,12,TRBV6-5,ATIPRLASYEQY
TRBJ2-1,11,TRBV27,ASSFRREGEQF
TRBJ2-5,12,TRBV18,ASSPGRQGETQY
TRBJ2-1,13,TRBV7-2,ASSLTPGAYNEQF
TRBJ1-4,12,TRBV7-2,ASRQGAANEKLF
TRBJ2-7,9,TRBV6-1,ASSEPYEQY